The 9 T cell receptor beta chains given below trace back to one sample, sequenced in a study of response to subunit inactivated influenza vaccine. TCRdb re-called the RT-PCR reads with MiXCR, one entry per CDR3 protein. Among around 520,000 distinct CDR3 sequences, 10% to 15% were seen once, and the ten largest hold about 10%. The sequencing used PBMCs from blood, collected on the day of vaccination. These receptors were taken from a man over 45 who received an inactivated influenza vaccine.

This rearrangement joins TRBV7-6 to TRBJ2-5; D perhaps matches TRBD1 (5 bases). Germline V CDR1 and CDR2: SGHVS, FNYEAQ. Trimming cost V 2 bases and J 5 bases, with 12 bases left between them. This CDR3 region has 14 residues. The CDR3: CASSLLGRRETQYF. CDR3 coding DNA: TGTGCCAGCAGCTTATTGGGGCGGCGGGAGACCCAGTACTTC.

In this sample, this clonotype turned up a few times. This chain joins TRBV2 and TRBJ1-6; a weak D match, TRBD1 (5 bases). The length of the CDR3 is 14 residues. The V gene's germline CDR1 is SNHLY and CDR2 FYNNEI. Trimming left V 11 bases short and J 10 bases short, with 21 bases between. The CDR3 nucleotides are TGTGCCGGGTCCAGGGTCGTGGATTTCTCACCCCTCCACTTT. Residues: CAGSRVVDFSPLHF.

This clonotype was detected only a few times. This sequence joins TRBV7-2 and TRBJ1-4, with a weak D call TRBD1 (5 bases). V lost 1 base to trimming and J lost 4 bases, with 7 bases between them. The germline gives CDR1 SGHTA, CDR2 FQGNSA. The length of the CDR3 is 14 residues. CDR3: CASSLGQINEKLFF. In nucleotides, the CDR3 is TGTGCCAGCAGCTTAGGACAGATTAATGAAAAACTGTTTTTT.

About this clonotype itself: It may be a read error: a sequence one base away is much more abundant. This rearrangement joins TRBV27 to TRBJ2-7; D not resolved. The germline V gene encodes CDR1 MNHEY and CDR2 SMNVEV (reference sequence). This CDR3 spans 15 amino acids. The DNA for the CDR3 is TGTGCCAGCAGTTTATCGAGTTTGCGCTCCTACGAGCAGAACTTC. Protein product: CASSLSSLRSYEQNF.

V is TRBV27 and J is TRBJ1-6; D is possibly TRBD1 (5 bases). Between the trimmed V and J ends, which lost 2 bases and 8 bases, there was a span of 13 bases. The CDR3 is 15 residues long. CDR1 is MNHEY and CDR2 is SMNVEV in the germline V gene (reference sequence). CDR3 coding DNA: TGTGCCAGCAGTTTAGCCGCAGGGATTGATTCACCCCTCCACTTT. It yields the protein CASSLAAGIDSPLHF.

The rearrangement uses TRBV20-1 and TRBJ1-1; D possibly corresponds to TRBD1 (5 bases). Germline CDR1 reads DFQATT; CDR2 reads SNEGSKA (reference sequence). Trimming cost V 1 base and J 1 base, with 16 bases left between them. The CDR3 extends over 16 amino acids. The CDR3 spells CSARGPLGRKNTEAFF. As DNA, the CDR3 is TGCAGTGCTAGAGGACCGTTGGGGCGAAAGAACACTGAAGCTTTCTTT.

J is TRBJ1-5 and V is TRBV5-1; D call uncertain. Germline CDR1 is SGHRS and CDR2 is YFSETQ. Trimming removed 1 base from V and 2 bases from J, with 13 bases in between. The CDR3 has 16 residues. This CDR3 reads CASSLTPVGGNQPQHF. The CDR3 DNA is TGCGCCAGCAGCTTGACGCCCGTGGGTGGCAATCAGCCCCAGCATTTT.

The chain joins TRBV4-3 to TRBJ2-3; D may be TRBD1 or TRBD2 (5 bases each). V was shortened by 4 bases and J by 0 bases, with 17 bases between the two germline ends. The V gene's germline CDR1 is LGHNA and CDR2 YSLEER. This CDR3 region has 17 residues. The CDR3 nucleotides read TGCGCCAGCAGCCCCGCGGCCGGGACCTTAAGCACAGATACGCAGTATTTT. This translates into CASSPAAGTLSTDTQYF.

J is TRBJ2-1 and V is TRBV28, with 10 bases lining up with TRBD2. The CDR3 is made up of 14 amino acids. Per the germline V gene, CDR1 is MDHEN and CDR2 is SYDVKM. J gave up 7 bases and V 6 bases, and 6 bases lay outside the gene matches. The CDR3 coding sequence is TGTGCCAGCAGGCAACCGGGACTAGCGAATGAGCAGTTCTTC. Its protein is CASRQPGLANEQFF. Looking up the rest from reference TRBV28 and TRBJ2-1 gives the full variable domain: DVKVTQSSRYLVKRTGEKVFLECVQDMDHENMFWYRQDPGLGLRLIYFSYDVKMKEKGDIPEGYSVSREKKERFSLILESASTNQTSMYLCASRQPGLANEQFFGPGTRLTVL.